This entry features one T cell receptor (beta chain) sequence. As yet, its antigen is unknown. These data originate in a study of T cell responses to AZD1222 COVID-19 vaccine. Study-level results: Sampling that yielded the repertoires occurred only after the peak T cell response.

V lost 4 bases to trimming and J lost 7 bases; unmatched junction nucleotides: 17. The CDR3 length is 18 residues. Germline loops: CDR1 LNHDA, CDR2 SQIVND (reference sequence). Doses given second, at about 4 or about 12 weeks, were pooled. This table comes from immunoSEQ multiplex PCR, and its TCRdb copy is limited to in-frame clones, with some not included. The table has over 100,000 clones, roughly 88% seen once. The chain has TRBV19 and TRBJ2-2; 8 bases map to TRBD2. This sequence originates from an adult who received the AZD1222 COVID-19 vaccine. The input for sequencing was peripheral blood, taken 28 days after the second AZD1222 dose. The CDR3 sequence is CASSTRGTGLVINGELFF. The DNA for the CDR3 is TGTGCCAGTAGTACCAGAGGGACGGGACTAGTAATTAACGGGGAGCTGTTTTTT.